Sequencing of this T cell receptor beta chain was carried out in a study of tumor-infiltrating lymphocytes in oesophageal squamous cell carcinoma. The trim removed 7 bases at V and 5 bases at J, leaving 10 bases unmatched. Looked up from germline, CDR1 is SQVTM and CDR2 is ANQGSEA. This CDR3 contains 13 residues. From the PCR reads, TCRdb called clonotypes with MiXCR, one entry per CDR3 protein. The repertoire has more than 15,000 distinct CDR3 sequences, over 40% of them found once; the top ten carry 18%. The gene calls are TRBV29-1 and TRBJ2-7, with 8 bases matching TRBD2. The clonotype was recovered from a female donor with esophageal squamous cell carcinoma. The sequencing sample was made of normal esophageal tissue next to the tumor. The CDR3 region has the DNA TGCAGCGCGGGGGGGGGGGAAAGGCACGAGCAGTACTTC. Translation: CSAGGGERHEQYF.